These T cell receptor beta chains were read from a single sample in a study of OX40 agonist ivuxolimab in advanced cancers. Assay used: immunoSEQ multiplex PCR; TCRdb lists only in-frame clones, some missing. The sample comprises just over 20,000 clones, 75% to 85% of which are singletons, and roughly 9% rests with the top ten. The sample was CD4+ or CD8+ T cells sorted from blood, taken in a trial of the OX40 agonist ivuxolimab. The receptors were gathered from an adult with an advanced solid tumor such as melanoma, head and neck, liver or kidney cancer. Each CDR3 is given with its conserved first and last residue. Expanded clones are given a class, and other clones once, few, many or no size at all.

CDR3aa	v_gene	abundance	len	j_gene
CASNFQSELKYGYTF	TRBV19	few	15	TRBJ1-2
CASSHRATTNQPQHF	TRBV6-5	NA	15	TRBJ1-5
CASSLTGENEKLFF	TRBV5-1	NA	14	TRBJ1-4
CASSGEKGDRPYEQYF	TRBV11-2	NA	16	TRBJ2-7
CASSVQGANTGELFF	TRBV10-1	NA	15	TRBJ2-2
CASSPGGGYEQFF	TRBV5-4	NA	13	TRBJ2-1
CASSLRPTVDTQYF	TRBV7-3	NA	14	TRBJ2-3
CASSLGGRSTDTQYF	TRBV7-3	NA	15	TRBJ2-3
CASSLGGQGNEKLFF	TRBV7-9	once	15	TRBJ1-4
CASSQPEGLAGAPGELFF	TRBV4-2	NA	18	TRBJ2-2
CSVEMTSSHRAQYF	TRBV29-1	NA	14	TRBJ2-5
CASSPSTEAFF	TRBV7-9	NA	11	TRBJ1-1
CAWTTRRDYGYTF	TRBV30	NA	13	TRBJ1-2
CASSERQGLTTEAFF	TRBV5-1	NA	15	TRBJ1-1
CASRGGQSANYGYTF	TRBV6-5	NA	15	TRBJ1-2
CASSSRGRNEKLFF	TRBV27	NA	14	TRBJ1-4
CASSSYPGQIRYTF	TRBV27	NA	14	TRBJ1-2
CASRPRGGSGGYTF	TRBV6-6	NA	14	TRBJ1-2
CASSPGTGRAETQYF	TRBV7-2	NA	15	TRBJ2-5
CASSQGLVGSYEQYF	TRBV4-3	NA	15	TRBJ2-7
CASSMAGEETQYF	TRBV19	NA	13	TRBJ2-5
CAWAGTIEGEKLFF	TRBV30	NA	14	TRBJ1-4
CASSPTASFIRNYGYTF	TRBV25-1	NA	17	TRBJ1-2
CASSDRGGPNQPQHF	TRBV19	once	15	TRBJ1-5
CTSSSPRQGGFVNRPYEQYF	TRBV27	NA	20	TRBJ2-7
CASSLAPTDTQYF	TRBV7-9	NA	13	TRBJ2-3
CASSPGDQGRNSPLHF	TRBV18	medium-sized	16	TRBJ1-6
CASSERDRVGGNYGYTF	TRBV2	NA	17	TRBJ1-2
CASSTPAGFDGYTF	TRBV4-1	NA	14	TRBJ1-2
CASRVGASYNEQFF	TRBV2	NA	14	TRBJ2-1
CASSQGSGSQNYGYTF	TRBV4-2	NA	16	TRBJ1-2
CASSSSLSETGELFF	TRBV5-1	once	15	TRBJ2-2
CASSYSIDSNQPQHF	TRBV6-5	NA	15	TRBJ1-5
CASSSRGAFSNQPQHF	TRBV19	NA	16	TRBJ1-5
CASSQDRGQYEQYF	TRBV5-1	NA	14	TRBJ2-7
CASSTGTASYYEQYF	TRBV6-6	few	15	TRBJ2-7
CASSETSVLSGANVLTF	TRBV9	NA	17	TRBJ2-6
CASSIGGGFSEKLFF	TRBV19	NA	15	TRBJ1-4
CASSLGSTTGSEAFF	TRBV5-1	medium-sized	15	TRBJ1-1
CASRPANYGYTF	TRBV6-1	NA	12	TRBJ1-2
CASSYSGDRGRGAFF	TRBV6-5	NA	15	TRBJ1-1
CASARGLDGYTF	TRBV6-5	NA	12	TRBJ1-2
CASSVDYGHTIPNEQFF	TRBV9	NA	17	TRBJ2-1
CASSMGALTDTQYF	TRBV19	few	14	TRBJ2-3
CASSRQTGGQETQYF	TRBV28	once	15	TRBJ2-5
CASSVGDAGVETQYF	TRBV9	NA	15	TRBJ2-5
CASSRFAYSGQAGTGELFF	TRBV5-6	few	19	TRBJ2-2
CASSFRDSVSYEQYF	TRBV5-7	NA	15	TRBJ2-7